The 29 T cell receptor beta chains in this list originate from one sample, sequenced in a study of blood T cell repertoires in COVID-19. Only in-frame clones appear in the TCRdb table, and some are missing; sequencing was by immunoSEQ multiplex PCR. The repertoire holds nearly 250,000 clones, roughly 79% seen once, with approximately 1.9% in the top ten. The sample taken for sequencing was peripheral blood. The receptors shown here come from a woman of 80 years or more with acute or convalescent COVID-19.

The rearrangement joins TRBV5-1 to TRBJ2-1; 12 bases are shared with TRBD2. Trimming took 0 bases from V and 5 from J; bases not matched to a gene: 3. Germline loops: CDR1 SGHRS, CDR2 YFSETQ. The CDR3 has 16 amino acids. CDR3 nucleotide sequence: TGCGCCAGCAGCTTGGCCCTAGCGGGGGGGGACAATGAGCAGTTCTTC. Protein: CASSLALAGGDNEQFF.

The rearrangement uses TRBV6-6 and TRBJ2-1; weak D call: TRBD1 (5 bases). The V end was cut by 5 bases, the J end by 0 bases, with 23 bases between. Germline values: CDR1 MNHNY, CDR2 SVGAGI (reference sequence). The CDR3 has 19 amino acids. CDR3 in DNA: TGTGCCAGCAGTCTCATGACGACAGCCTACCCAAGCTCCTACAATGAGCAGTTCTTC. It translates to CASSLMTTAYPSSYNEQFF.

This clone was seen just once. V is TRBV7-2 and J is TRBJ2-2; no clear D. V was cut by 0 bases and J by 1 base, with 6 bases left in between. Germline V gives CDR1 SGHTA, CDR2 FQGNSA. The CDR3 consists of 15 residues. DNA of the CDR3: TGTGCCAGCAGCTTAGCCAGTGGGAACACCGGGGAGCTGTTTTTT. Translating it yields CASSLASGNTGELFF.

The CDR3 is CASSSGTGSNQPQHF. The CDR3 DNA reads TGTGCCAGCAGCTCAGGGACAGGGAGCAATCAGCCCCAGCATTTT. The V and J genes are TRBV7-2 and TRBJ1-5; 9 bases line up with TRBD1. The V segment lost 4 bases and the J segment 1 base; nucleotides outside the gene matches: 2. CDR1 and CDR2 (germline): SGHTA, FQGNSA. CDR3 length: 15 residues.

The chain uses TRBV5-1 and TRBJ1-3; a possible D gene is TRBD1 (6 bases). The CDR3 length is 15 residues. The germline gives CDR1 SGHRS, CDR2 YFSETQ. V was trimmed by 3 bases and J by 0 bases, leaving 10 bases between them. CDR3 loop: CASSSTGISGNTIYF. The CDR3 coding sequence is TGCGCCAGCAGCTCCACAGGGATCTCTGGAAACACCATATATTTT.

The CDR3 DNA reads TGCGCCAGCAGCTTGGCCCCCGGTCAGCCCCAGCATTTT. The encoded protein is CASSLAPGQPQHF. V is TRBV5-1 and J is TRBJ1-5; D not resolved. The CDR3 covers 13 residues. From germline, CDR1 is SGHRS and CDR2 YFSETQ. With 0 bases removed from V and 6 bases from J, the gap between germline ends came to 7 bases. The whole variable domain, remainder taken from reference TRBV5-1 and TRBJ1-5, is KAGVTQTPRYLIKTRGQQVTLSCSPISGHRSVSWYQQTPGQGLQFLFEYFSETQRNKGNFPGRFSGRQFSNSRSEMNVSTLELGDSALYLCASSLAPGQPQHFGDGTRLSIL.

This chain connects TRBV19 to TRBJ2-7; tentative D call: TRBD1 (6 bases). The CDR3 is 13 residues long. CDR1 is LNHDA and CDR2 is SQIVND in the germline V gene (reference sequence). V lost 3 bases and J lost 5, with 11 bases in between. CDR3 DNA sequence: TGTGCCAGTAGTATCGGCAGGGGCGACGAGCAGTACTTC. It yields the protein CASSIGRGDEQYF.

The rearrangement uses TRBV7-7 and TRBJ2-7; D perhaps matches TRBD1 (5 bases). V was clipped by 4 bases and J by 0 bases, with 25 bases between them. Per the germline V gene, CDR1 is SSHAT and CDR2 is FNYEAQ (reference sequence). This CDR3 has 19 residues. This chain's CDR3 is CASSYGKTTDRHPSYEQYF. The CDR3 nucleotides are TGTGCCAGCAGCTACGGAAAAACGACAGACCGTCATCCCTCCTACGAGCAGTACTTC.

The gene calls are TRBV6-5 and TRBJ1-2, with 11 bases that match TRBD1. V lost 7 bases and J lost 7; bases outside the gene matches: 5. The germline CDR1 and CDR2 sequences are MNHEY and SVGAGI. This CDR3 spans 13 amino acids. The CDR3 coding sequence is TGTGCCAGCACCGGACAGGGGGCTGGTGGCTACACCTTC. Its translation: CASTGQGAGGYTF.

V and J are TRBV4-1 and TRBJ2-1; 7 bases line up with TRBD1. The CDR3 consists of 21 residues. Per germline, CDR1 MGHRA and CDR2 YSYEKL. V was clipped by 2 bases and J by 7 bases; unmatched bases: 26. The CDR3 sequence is CASSQTPPGQFQPGPANEQFF. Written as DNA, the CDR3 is TGCGCCAGCAGCCAAACTCCTCCGGGACAGTTCCAACCCGGACCCGCGAATGAGCAGTTCTTC.

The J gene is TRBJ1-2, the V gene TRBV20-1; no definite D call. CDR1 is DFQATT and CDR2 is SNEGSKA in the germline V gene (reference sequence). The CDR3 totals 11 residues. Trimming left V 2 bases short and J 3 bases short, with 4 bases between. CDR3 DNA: TGCAGTGCTAGACAGGACTATGGCTACACCTTC. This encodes CSARQDYGYTF.

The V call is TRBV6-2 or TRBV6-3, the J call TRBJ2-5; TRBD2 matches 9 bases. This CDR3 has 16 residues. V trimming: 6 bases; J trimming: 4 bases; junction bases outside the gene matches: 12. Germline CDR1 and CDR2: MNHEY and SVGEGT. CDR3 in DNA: TGTGCCAGCAGGTACAGGTTCGCGGGAGGGAGAGAGACCCAGTACTTC. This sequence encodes CASRYRFAGGRETQYF.

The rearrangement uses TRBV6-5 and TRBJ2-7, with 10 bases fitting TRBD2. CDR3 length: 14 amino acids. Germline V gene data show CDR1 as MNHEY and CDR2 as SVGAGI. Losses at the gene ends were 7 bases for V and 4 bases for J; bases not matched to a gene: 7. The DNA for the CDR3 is TGTGCCAGCAAGCGGACTAGCGGCCTTTACGAGCAGTACTTC. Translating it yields CASKRTSGLYEQYF.

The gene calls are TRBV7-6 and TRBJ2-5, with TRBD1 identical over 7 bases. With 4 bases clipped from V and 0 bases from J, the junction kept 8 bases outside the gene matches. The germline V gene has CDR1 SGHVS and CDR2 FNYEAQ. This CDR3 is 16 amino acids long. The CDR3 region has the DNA TGTGCCAGCAGCTCCCGACAGGGAAGGGACCAAGAGACCCAGTACTTC. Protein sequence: CASSSRQGRDQETQYF.

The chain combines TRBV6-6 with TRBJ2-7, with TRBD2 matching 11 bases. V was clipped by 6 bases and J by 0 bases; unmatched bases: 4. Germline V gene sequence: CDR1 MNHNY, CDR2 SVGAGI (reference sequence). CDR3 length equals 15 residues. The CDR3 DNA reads TGTGCCAGCAGAATAGCGGGAGGGAGCTCCTACGAGCAGTACTTC. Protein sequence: CASRIAGGSSYEQYF.

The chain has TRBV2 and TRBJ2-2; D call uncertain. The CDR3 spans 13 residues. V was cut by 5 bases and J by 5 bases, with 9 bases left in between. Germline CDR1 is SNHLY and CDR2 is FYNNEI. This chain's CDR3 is CASSLWRTGELFF. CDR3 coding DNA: TGTGCCAGCAGTCTTTGGAGAACCGGGGAGCTGTTTTTT.

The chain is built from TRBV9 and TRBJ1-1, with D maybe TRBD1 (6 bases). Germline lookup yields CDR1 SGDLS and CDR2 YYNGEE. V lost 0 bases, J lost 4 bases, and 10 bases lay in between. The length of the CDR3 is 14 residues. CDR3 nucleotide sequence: TGTGCCAGCAGCGTAGACGCAGGGGTCACTGAAGCTTTCTTT. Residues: CASSVDAGVTEAFF.

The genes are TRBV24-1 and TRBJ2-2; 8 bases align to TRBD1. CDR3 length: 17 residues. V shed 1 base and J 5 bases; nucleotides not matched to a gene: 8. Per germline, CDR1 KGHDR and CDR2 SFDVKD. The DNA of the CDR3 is TGTGCCACCAGTGATTTTAGAGGACAGGGAAGGACCGGGGAGCTGTTTTTT. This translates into CATSDFRGQGRTGELFF.

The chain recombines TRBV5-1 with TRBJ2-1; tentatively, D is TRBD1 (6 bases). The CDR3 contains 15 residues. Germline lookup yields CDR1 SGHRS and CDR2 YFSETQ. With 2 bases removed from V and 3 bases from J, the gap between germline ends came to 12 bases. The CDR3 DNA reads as TGCGCCAGCAGCTTAAGACAGGCGTTCTACAATGAGCAGTTCTTC. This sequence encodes CASSLRQAFYNEQFF.

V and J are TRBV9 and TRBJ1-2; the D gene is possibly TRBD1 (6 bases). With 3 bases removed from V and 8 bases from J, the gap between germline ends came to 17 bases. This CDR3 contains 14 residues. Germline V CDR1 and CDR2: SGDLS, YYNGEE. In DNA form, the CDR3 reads TGTGCCAGCAGCGAAAAGACAGGAACTATGGGCTACACCTTC. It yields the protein CASSEKTGTMGYTF.

CDR3 in DNA: TGTGCCAGCAGCTTCAGGGGAGATACGCAGTATTTT. Protein product: CASSFRGDTQYF. The genes are TRBV7-3 and TRBJ2-3; tentatively, D is TRBD1 (6 bases). Germline V gives CDR1 SGHTA, CDR2 FQGTGA. The CDR3 is 12 residues long. Trimming shortened V by 3 bases and J by 5 bases, and 6 bases separated the two germline ends.

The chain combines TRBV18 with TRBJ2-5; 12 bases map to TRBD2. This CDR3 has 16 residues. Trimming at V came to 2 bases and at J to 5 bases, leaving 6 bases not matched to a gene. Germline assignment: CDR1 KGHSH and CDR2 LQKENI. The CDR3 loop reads CASSPSTSGSQETQYF. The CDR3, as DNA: TGTGCCAGCTCACCATCGACTAGCGGGAGCCAGGAGACCCAGTACTTC. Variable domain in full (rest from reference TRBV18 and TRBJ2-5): NAGVMQNPRHLVRRRGQEARLRCSPMKGHSHVYWYRQLPEEGLKFMVYLQKENIIDESGMPKERFSAEFPKEGPSILRIQQVVRGDSAAYFCASSPSTSGSQETQYFGPGTRLLVL.

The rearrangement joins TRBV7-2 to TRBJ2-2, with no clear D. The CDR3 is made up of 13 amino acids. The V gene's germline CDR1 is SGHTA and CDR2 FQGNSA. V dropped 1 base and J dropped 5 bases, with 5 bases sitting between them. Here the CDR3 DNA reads TGTGCCAGCAGCTTAGGCGGTACCGGGGAGCTGTTTTTT. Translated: CASSLGGTGELFF.

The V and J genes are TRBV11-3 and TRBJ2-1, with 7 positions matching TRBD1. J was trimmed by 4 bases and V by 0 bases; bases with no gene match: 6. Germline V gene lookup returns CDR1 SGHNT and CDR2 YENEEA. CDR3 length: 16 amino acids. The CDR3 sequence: CASSLDGTALYNEQFF. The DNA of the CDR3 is TGTGCCAGCAGCTTAGATGGGACAGCTCTGTACAATGAGCAGTTCTTC.

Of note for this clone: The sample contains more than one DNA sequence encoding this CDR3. The CDR3 sequence: CASSPGHLNTEAFF. CDR3 DNA sequence: TGCGCCAGCAGCCCGGGACACCTGAACACTGAAGCTTTCTTT. V gene TRBV5-1 combines with J gene TRBJ1-1; possible D gene TRBD1, 6 bases. The length of the CDR3 is 14 residues. From germline, CDR1 is SGHRS and CDR2 YFSETQ. Trimming removed 4 bases at V and 0 bases at J, with 10 bases between.

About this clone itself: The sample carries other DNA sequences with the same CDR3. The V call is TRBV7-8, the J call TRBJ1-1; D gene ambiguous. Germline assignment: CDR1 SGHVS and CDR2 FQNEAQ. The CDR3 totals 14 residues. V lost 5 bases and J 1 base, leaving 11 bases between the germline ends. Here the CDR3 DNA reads TGTGCCAGCAGCCCCCCAACAGAGAACACTGAAGCTTTCTTT. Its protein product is CASSPPTENTEAFF.

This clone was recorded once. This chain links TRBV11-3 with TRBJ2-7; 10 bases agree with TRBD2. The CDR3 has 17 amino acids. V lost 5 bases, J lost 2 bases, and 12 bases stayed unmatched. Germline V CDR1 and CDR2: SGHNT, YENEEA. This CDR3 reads CASSPNLRTSGTYEQYF. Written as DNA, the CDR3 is TGTGCCAGCAGCCCAAACCTTCGGACTAGCGGTACCTACGAGCAGTACTTC.

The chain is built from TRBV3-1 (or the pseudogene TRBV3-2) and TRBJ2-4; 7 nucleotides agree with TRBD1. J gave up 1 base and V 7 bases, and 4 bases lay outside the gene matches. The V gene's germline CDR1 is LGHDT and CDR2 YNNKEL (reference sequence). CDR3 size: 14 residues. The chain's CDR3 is CASTLQGAKNIQYF. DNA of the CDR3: TGTGCCAGCACCTTACAGGGGGCCAAAAACATTCAGTACTTC.

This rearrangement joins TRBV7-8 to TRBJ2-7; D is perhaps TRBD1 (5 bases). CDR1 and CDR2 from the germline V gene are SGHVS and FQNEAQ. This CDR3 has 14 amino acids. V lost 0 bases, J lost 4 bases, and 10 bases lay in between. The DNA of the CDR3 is TGTGCCAGCAGCTTAGCAGGGGCCGGGTACGAGCAGTACTTC. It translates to CASSLAGAGYEQYF. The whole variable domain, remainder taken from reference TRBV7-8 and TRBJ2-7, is GAGVSQSPRYKVAKRGQDVALRCDPISGHVSLFWYQQALGQGPEFLTYFQNEAQLDKSGLPSDRFFAERPEGSVSTLKIQRTQQEDSAVYLCASSLAGAGYEQYFGPGTRLTVT.